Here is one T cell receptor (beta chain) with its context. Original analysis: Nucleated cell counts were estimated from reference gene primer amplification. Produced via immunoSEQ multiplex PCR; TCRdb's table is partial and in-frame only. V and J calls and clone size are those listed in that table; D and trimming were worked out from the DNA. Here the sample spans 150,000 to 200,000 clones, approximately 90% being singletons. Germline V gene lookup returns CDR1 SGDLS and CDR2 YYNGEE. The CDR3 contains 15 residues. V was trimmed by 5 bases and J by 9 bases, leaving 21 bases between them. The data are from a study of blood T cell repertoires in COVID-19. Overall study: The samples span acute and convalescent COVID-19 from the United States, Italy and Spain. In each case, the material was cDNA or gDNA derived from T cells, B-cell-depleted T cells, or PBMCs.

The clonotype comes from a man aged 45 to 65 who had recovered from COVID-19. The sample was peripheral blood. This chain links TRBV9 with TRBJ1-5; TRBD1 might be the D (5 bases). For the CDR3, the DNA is TGTGCCAGCAGTCCCGGGAGGGGCCGTGGTGGGCCCCAGCATTTT. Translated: CASSPGRGRGGPQHF.